This T cell receptor beta chain was found in a study of a mutant IDH1 vaccine in newly diagnosed glioma. Study at large: Once 4-6 weeks had passed after radiotherapy alone, vaccination started, or it started with temozolomide cycles. Treated patients had a mean age of approximately 40 years and a sex split that was approximately 62% male and roughly 40% female. Receipt of radiotherapy, temozolomide, or both preceded the study, and most received both.

TCRdb's copy holds only in-frame clones and misses some; the assay was immunoSEQ multiplex PCR. The repertoire holds about 130,000 clones, about four fifths seen once, with about 5.5% in the top ten. Specified time point: week 11, during vaccination. One vaccine dose held 300 ug of mutant IDH1 20-mer peptide and came with topical imiquimod. This CDR3 region has 18 residues. Per germline, CDR1 SGHAT and CDR2 FQNNGV. Trimming at V came to 0 bases and at J to 3 bases, leaving 11 bases not matched to a gene. Only one count was recorded for this clone. Its antigen remains unknown. Study-wide results and caveats: Vaccine-induced immune responses occurred in 80% to 95% of patients.

This clonotype was sampled from a man aged 35 to 55 with glioma. This specimen consisted of PBMCs, obtained from a glioma patient whose treatment included an IDH1 peptide vaccine. The genes are TRBV11-2 and TRBJ2-3; 8 bases map to TRBD1. The CDR3 nucleotides are TGTGCCAGCAGCTTAGAACAGGGGGTCCCGTCGGGAACAGATACGCAGTATTTT. This codes for CASSLEQGVPSGTDTQYF.